This TCR beta chain was captured in a study of T-cell memory formation after mild COVID-19. Study findings and constraints: Several responding clones turned up in pre-infection memory, indicating that cross-reactive memory may have taken part. There was no confirmation that second-wave clones peaking on day 37 were SARS-CoV-2 specific.

In its sample, this clonotype was seen many times. The antigen is not known. In TCRdb, the 5' RACE reads were re-called with MiXCR into one record per CDR3 protein. The sample includes hundreds of thousands of distinct CDR3 sequences, roughly 21% of them seen just once. The TCR sequence derives from an adult woman who had mild COVID-19 (a few samples of this study predate the infection). Cell type and time point are not known. Material for sequencing was PBMCs or a T cell subset sorted from them (not recorded which).

For the CDR3, the DNA is TGTGCCACCAGTGATCTTGGACTAGCGGTCTACAATGAGCAGTTCTTC. Residues: CATSDLGLAVYNEQFF. The rearrangement joins TRBV24-1 to TRBJ2-1, with TRBD2 identical over 10 bases. The V segment lost 3 bases and the J segment 3 bases; nucleotides outside the gene matches: 4. The CDR3 has 16 amino acids. Germline V lookup: CDR1 KGHDR, CDR2 SFDVKD.